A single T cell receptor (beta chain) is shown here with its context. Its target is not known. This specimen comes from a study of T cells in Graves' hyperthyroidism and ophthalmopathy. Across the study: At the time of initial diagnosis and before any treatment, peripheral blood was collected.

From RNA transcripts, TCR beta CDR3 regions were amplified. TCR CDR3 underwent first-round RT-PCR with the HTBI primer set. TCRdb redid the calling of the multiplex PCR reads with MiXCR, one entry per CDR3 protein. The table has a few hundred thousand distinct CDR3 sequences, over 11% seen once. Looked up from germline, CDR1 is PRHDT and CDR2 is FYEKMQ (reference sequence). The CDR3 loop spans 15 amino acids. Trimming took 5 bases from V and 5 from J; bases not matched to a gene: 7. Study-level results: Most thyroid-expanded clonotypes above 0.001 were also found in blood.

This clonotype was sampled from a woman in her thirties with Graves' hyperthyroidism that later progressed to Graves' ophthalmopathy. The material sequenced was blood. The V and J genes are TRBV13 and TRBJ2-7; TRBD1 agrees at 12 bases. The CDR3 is CASSGDRGRENEQYF. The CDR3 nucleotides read TGTGCCAGCAGCGGGGACAGGGGGCGCGAAAACGAGCAGTACTTC.